This T cell receptor (beta chain) comes out of a study of T-cell reconstitution after alpha-beta-depleted transplantation in children. General study findings and limits: T-cell counts and diversity at one year post-transplant came mainly from newly produced T cells. About two months after transplant, alpha-beta T cells reportedly came from several hundred expanded graft clones.

This clonotype was seen a few times. Its antigen is currently unknown. J lost 0 bases, V lost 9 bases, and 17 bases had no gene match. The germline CDR1 and CDR2 sequences are SGHRS and YFSETQ. This CDR3 is built from 19 residues. A library of TCRbeta sequences, prepared with unique molecular identifiers, was generated. TCRdb passed the PCR reads through MiXCR, listing each CDR3 protein once. The sample includes over 200,000 distinct CDR3 sequences, about 8.4% seen only once; the top ten take 35% to 40%. The chain employs TRBV5-1 and TRBJ2-2; 10 nucleotides agree with TRBD2. The clonotype comes from a male patient aged 2-9 years who had a stem cell transplant for acute myeloid leukemia, so the T cells may come from the graft donor. This specimen consisted of PBMCs, mostly from graft donor cells, obtained 360 days after TCRalphabeta/CD19-depleted stem cell transplant. This CDR3 is CATNSGGLKNVANTGELFF. DNA for the CDR3: TGCGCCACCAATAGCGGGGGGCTAAAAAACGTCGCGAACACCGGGGAGCTGTTTTTT.